The clone carrying this T cell receptor (beta chain) has just one count. The target antigen is unknown. TCRdb used MiXCR to reprocess the reads, holding one entry per CDR3 protein. Counted here are about 480,000 distinct CDR3 sequences, 30% to 40% occurring once; the ten biggest clones make up 17%. Unmatched junction bases numbered 5, after V lost 2 bases and J lost 6 bases. The germline V gene has CDR1 SNHLY and CDR2 FYNNEI. This CDR3 spans 14 amino acids. The data belong to a study of T cell repertoires in cytomegalovirus infection. Looking at the study overall: An indication of both CMV infection and matching HLA type came from public TCR beta signatures.

Study-level findings and limits: Ex vivo, HLA-C-restricted CMV-specific TCR beta clonotypes prevailed over the rest of the response.

The sequencing here drew on cultured PBMCs, taken from culture after CMV antigen stimulation. The receptor's source is a human donor in good health (CMV status not recorded). Some clones in this sample may be carry-over from other donors' samples. V is TRBV2 and J is TRBJ2-3; TRBD2 aligns across 7 bases. The CDR3 is CASSELAGDDTQYF. CDR3 DNA sequence: TGTGCCAGCAGTGAACTGGCGGGAGACGATACGCAGTATTTT.